Sequencing of this TCR beta chain was carried out in a study of shared clonotypes between healthy human individuals. Broader study findings: Non-shared clonotypes had lower generation probabilities than clonotypes shared by all four sorted-subset donors. Rarefaction revealed incomplete sorted-subset sequencing despite large depth.

Every subset's genomic DNA went evenly onto several immunoSEQ plates. TCRdb keeps only in-frame clones here, not all; method: immunoSEQ multiplex PCR. In the table there are about 680,000 clones, 90% to 95% of which are singletons. Of note for this clone: Its antigen is not known.

Terminally differentiated effector memory CD45RA+ cells were left out of the naive CD8 fraction, which was CD45RO-negative and positively selected for CCR7. Germline loops: CDR1 MNHEY, CDR2 SMNVEV (reference sequence). The length of the CDR3 is 16 residues. The V segment lost 3 bases and the J segment 0 bases; nucleotides outside the gene matches: 3. This TCR was recovered from a man aged 30 to 39 in good health. What was sequenced was naive CD8+ T cells sorted from blood. The chain uses TRBV27 and TRBJ2-3, with TRBD2 matching 10 bases. In DNA form, the CDR3 reads TGTGCCAGCAGTTTTGGACTAGCGGTTAGCACAGATACGCAGTATTTT. It specifies CASSFGLAVSTDTQYF.